This TCR beta chain was identified in a study of CD8 T cells in ankylosing spondylitis. Comment on this clonotype: No antigen is known for it.

V dropped 3 bases and J dropped 4; count of bases not matched to a gene: 8. This CDR3 spans 15 amino acids. Looked up from germline, CDR1 is SGHDN and CDR2 is FVKESK. Researchers built TCR beta libraries using quantitative 5'-RACE with molecular barcodes. Via MiXCR, TCRdb re-called the 5' RACE reads, giving one row per CDR3 protein. The data show over 150,000 distinct CDR3 sequences, with 10% to 15% seen just once and approximately 16% held by the top ten. Study observations and caveats: Previous work reported some of these motif variants in the synovial fluid and blood of reactive arthritis.

The sequencing input was blood, either unsorted or a sorted T cell fraction (not recorded which). This TCR was recovered from a male donor with ankylosing spondylitis or in good health (not recorded which). The rearrangement links TRBV14 to TRBJ2-7; 8 bases match TRBD1. The CDR3 bases are TGTGCCAGCAGCCACGGGACAGGTTCTCGATACGAGCAGTACTTC. Translation gives CASSHGTGSRYEQYF.